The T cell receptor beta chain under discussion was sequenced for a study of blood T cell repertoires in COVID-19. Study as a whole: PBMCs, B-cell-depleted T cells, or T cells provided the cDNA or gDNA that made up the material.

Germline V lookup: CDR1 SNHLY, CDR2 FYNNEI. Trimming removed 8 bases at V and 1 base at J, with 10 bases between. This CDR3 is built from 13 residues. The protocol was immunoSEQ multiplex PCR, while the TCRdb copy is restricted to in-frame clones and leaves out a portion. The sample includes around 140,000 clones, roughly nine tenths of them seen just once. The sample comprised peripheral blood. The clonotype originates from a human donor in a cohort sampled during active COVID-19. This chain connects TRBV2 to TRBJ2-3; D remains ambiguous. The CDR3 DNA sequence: TGTGCCAGCCTAAAGATGGGCACAGATACGCAGTATTTT. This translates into CASLKMGTDTQYF.